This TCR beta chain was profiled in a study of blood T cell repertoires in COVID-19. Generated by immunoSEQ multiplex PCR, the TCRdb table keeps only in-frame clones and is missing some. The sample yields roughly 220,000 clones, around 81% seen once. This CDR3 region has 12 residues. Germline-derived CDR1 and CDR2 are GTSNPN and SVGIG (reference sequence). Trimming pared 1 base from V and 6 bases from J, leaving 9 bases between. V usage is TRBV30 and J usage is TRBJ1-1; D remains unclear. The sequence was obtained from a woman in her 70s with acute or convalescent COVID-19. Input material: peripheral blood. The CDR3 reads CAWSGWGAEAFF. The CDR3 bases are TGTGCCTGGAGTGGGTGGGGAGCTGAAGCTTTCTTT.